This TCR beta chain comes out of a study of cytotoxic CD8 clonotypes in ibrutinib-treated CLL. About this clone: Its antigen is not known.

V lost 3 bases, J lost 6 bases, and 13 bases lay in between. Germline loops: CDR1 SGDLS, CDR2 YYNGEE. This CDR3 comprises 14 residues. Regarding the study as a whole: Against age-matched healthy donors, baseline clonality ran higher and tracked circulating CD8+ T-cell counts.

Investigators sought sequencing depths of between 1 in 200,000 and 1 in 1 million T cells. Clones were sequenced by immunoSEQ multiplex PCR, and TCRdb holds only the in-frame ones, with some missing. This sample has over 150,000 clones, with over 65% found just once. The sequenced sample was PBMCs, obtained after 12 months of ibrutinib treatment. V and J are TRBV9 and TRBJ2-1; D call uncertain. The TCR sequence derives from a human donor with chronic lymphocytic leukemia. The CDR3 coding sequence is TGTGCCAGCAGCGAGGACGGCCGATTCAATGAGCAGTTCTTC. Its protein is CASSEDGRFNEQFF.